A single sample gave rise to the 4 T cell receptor beta chains below, sequenced in a study of blood T cell repertoires in COVID-19 (TCRdb year 2020). Libraries were constructed by the immunoSEQ multiplex PCR assay. The table was pulled from immuneACCESS by TCRdb, which kept in-frame rearrangements only. Such tables lose some clones; where checked, under half of the loss comes from unresolved V genes, and the rest has no known cause. The sample yields 20,000 to 30,000 clones; roughly 92% were counted once. The ten most abundant clones make up around 2% of the sample. The sequenced material came from peripheral blood. All receptors derive from a human donor in a cohort sampled during active COVID-19.

V is TRBV19 and J is TRBJ2-1, with TRBD2 matching over 9 bases. In germline, CDR1 is LNHDA, CDR2 SQIVND (reference sequence). V dropped 10 bases and J dropped 7; count of bases not matched to a gene: 14. The CDR3 is 15 residues long. The CDR3 nucleotides are TGTGCCACCGAAGAGGCGGGGGGGCCGGCAAATGAGCAGTTCTTC. Protein: CATEEAGGPANEQFF.

This clone was recorded once. J is TRBJ1-3 and V is TRBV13; 8 bases fit TRBD1. Trimming cost V 5 bases and J 3 bases; bases outside gene matches: 9. The CDR3 consists of 16 residues. Per the germline V gene, CDR1 is PRHDT and CDR2 is FYEKMQ (reference sequence). In DNA form, the CDR3 reads TGTGCCAGCAGCCACTCGGCGACAGGGGTTGGAAACACCATATATTTT. Translation gives CASSHSATGVGNTIYF.

J is TRBJ1-4 and V is TRBV21-1; no check of the table's D call, TRBD1, against the DNA was made. TRBV21-1 is designated a pseudogene. The CDR3 has 17 amino acids. The CDR3 DNA follows: TGTGCCAGCGGGCTGCCAGGGTGGCCCGCAACTAATGAAAAACTGTTTTTT. As protein: CASGLPGWPATNEKLFF.

The chain links TRBV11-2 to TRBJ2-1, with D perhaps TRBD1 (6 bases). Trimming pared 5 bases from V and 6 bases from J, leaving 17 bases between. The CDR3 totals 15 residues. Germline V gene sequence: CDR1 SGHAT, CDR2 FQNNGV. The CDR3 loop reads CASSPSPTGSNEQFF. In nucleotides, the CDR3 is TGTGCCAGCAGCCCTTCCCCTACAGGGAGCAATGAGCAGTTCTTC.